A single sample is the source of the 6 T cell receptor beta chains below, sequenced in a study of T cell clonotyping in hematopoietic cell transplantation. Here immunoSEQ multiplex PCR was the method, and the copy in TCRdb shows in-frame clones only, minus some. The data hold some 5,000 clones, with about 80% observed a single time. Sequences were derived from PBMCs, sampled 100 days after allogeneic stem cell transplant. Receptors were obtained from a male patient in his fifties who had an allogeneic stem cell transplant from an unrelated donor, so the T cells may come from the graft donor. Some clones in this sample may be carry-over from other donors' samples.

The chain couples TRBV30 to TRBJ1-1; possible D gene TRBD1, 6 bases. The CDR3 runs 16 residues. Germline CDR1 is GTSNPN and CDR2 is SVGIG (reference sequence). Trimming shortened V by 3 bases and J by 5 bases, and 22 bases separated the two germline ends. CDR3 sequence: CAWRIRGALRGTEAFF. DNA for the CDR3: TGTGCCTGGAGAATAAGGGGGGCGCTGAGGGGGACTGAAGCTTTCTTT.

The V gene is TRBV6-4, the J gene TRBJ1-2, with D hard to call. CDR1 MRHNA and CDR2 SNTAGT come from the germline V gene. V lost 0 bases to trimming and J lost 5 bases, with 10 bases between them. The CDR3 length is 14 residues. DNA for the CDR3: TGTGCCAGCAGTGACTCACAGATCCGTTATGGCTACACCTTC. Translated, it gives CASSDSQIRYGYTF.

This clone is labeled medium-sized (0.01 to 0.1%). The CDR3 sequence is CASSSIQGAVWQYF. The CDR3 coding sequence is TGTGCCAGCAGTTCCATTCAGGGGGCAGTTTGGCAGTACTTC. The chain joins TRBV27 to TRBJ2-7; TRBD1 matches 8 bases. Trimming at V came to 4 bases and at J to 9 bases, leaving 11 bases not matched to a gene. CDR1 MNHEY and CDR2 SMNVEV come from the germline V gene (reference sequence). The CDR3 consists of 14 residues.

The J gene is TRBJ2-3, the V gene TRBV5-1; 7 bases map to TRBD2. There are 15 residues in the CDR3. The V segment lost 3 bases and the J segment 0 bases; nucleotides outside the gene matches: 4. CDR1 and CDR2 from the germline V gene are SGHRS and YFSETQ. The CDR3 DNA is TGCGCCAGCAGCTGGGGTAGCGGGAGCACAGATACGCAGTATTTT. Amino acid sequence: CASSWGSGSTDTQYF.

The V and J genes are TRBV6-5 and TRBJ2-7, with D perhaps matching TRBD2 (5 bases). Between the trimmed V and J ends, which lost 2 bases and 6 bases, there was a span of 11 bases. This CDR3 contains 13 residues. In germline, CDR1 is MNHEY, CDR2 SVGAGI. The CDR3 DNA reads as TGTGCCAGCAGTTACAGCGGCCCCCGCGAGCAGTACTTC. Protein product: CASSYSGPREQYF.

The genes are TRBV5-1 and TRBJ2-3; perhaps D is TRBD1 or TRBD2 (7 bases each). This CDR3 region has 15 residues. Germline CDR1 is SGHRS and CDR2 is YFSETQ. Trimming pared 2 bases from V and 6 bases from J, leaving 16 bases between. Here the CDR3 reads CASSFGNRGGDTQYF. CDR3 nucleotides: TGCGCCAGCAGCTTCGGAAACAGGGGAGGGGATACGCAGTATTTT.